This TCR beta chain was retrieved from a study of shared clonotypes between healthy human individuals. Trimming took 3 bases from V and 10 from J, leaving 9 bases between them. Germline values: CDR1 SEHNR, CDR2 FQNEAQ (reference sequence). CDR3 length: 11 amino acids. On sorted subsets, replicate PCRs used 200 to 250 ng DNA, or approximately 33,000 T cell genomes. Only in-frame clones appear in the TCRdb table, and some are missing; sequencing was by immunoSEQ multiplex PCR. Of roughly 1,600,000 clones in the sample, roughly 98.5% were seen once. Splitting the CD4+ cells yielded a CD45RA+ naive subset and a CD45RA-negative memory subset.

The clonotype was recovered from a man under 40 in good health. The specimen was naive CD4+ T cells sorted from blood. Sample subset: CD45RA+ positively selected. This chain joins TRBV7-9 and TRBJ1-1, with D unclear. The CDR3 protein is CASSFDRGAFF. The DNA of the CDR3 is TGTGCCAGCAGCTTTGACCGGGGAGCTTTCTTT.